This paragraph covers one T cell receptor (beta chain) sequence. Its antigen specificity is not known. No much larger clone exists at a distance of one base, and base qualities are not known. The sample's time point, from its label and the paper: baseline before first vaccination. The vaccinee samples were drawn from two UK trials, COV001 and COV002, one of which was a single-blind randomized controlled phase 2/3 trial testing AZD1222 (ChAdOx1 nCoV-19) in healthy adults. Trial participant PBMC samples were collected at day 0 and day 28 after the second dose for TCRbeta chain sequencing. The CDR3 regions of human TCRbeta chains were analyzed by immunosequencing. In the paper's pipeline: Repertoire TCRs were matched against a reference library of SARS-CoV-2-specific TCRs generated with the MIRA antigen-specificity platform. Breadth was defined as the fraction of unique TCRs that were SARS-CoV-2-associated. Depth was defined as the fraction of total T cells that were SARS-CoV-2-associated. Each spike-specific TCR was assigned to its reactive spike region and to a CD4 or CD8 class using the MIRA data. Log10-transformed breadth and depth values were compared by one-way ANOVA with Sidak's multiple comparisons tests. TCRdb limited this immuneACCESS table to in-frame rearrangements with V and J called. A share of clones is missing; checked studies link under half to unresolved V genes, and the rest is unexplained. From that table come the V and J calls and clone size; the DNA was used to work out D and trimming. In this sample the table shows about 72,000 clones, roughly 91% of which occur a single time. 24% of the sample lies in the top ten.

Including cysteine and phenylalanine, the CDR3 has 17 amino acids. The sequence is cut down to CDR3 DNA, 51 bases in frame from base 1. The data belong to a study of T cell responses to AZD1222 COVID-19 vaccine (dated by TCRdb to the early 2020s). For the wider study: Because spike-specific TCR depth and breadth did not differ between the two schedules, AZD1222 recipients who got a second dose at roughly 4 weeks were pooled with those who got a second dose at roughly 12 weeks. A total of about 230 trial participants underwent TCR sequencing, of whom some 210 received two doses of AZD1222 and approximately 25 received two doses of the MenACWY control vaccine. Trial participants were enrolled into age subgroups of 18-55, 56-69 and 70-plus years, which contained approximately 150, 28 and 58 TCR-sequenced participants, respectively.

Overall results and qualifications from the work: In the small 56-69-year group, the increase in depth fell short of significance, most likely because of low power. Participants were mostly white British and included more females than males, and it was suggested by the authors that clonal diversity may have been underestimated. Epitopes outside the regions mutated in the B.1.351 and B.1.1.7 variants were reportedly recognized by nearly half of the unique spike-specific TCRs. The whole spike protein was spanned by vaccine-associated CD4 TCRs, and dominant responses were seen in regions 160-218 and 743-854. A significant rise in spike-specific TCR breadth and depth was observed after two AZD1222 doses relative to day 0 and relative to MenACWY recipients. Because no day 14 peak-response samples were available, the repertoires could be characterized only after the peak T cell response. Conclusions about previously exposed vaccinees are limited because only six or seven AZD1222 recipients were SARS-CoV-2 seropositive at baseline.

The chain employs TRBV21-1 and TRBJ1-5. TRBV21-1 is reported as a pseudogene. The sample was peripheral blood, taken on day 0 of AZD1222 vaccination. The receptor comes from an adult in good health. The nucleotides read TGTGCCAGCAGCTGTTACCTCGTCAGGTGGGGAAGGTGGCCCCAGCATTTT. It encodes CASSCYLVRWGRWPQHF.